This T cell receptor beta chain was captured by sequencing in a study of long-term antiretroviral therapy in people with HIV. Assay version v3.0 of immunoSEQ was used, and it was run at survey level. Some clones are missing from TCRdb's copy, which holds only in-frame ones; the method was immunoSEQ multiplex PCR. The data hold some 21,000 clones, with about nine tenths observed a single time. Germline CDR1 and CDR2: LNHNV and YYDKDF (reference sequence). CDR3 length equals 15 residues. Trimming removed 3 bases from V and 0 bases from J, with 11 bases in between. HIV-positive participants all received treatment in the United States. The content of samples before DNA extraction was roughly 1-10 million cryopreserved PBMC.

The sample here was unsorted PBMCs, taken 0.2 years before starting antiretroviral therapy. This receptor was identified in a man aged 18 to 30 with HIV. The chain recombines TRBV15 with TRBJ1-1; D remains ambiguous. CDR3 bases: TGTGCCACCAGCAGGGAACTGAGCATGAACACTGAAGCTTTCTTT. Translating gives CATSRELSMNTEAFF.